The sequence of this T cell receptor beta chain was determined in a study of cytotoxic CD8 clonotypes in ibrutinib-treated CLL. On the study more broadly: With a range of 6 to 36, the median treatment time before response samples were taken was approximately twelve months. Study observations and caveats: Public clonotypes (which were uncommon) either contracted or remained stable on treatment.

This CDR3 has 15 residues. V was pared by 3 bases and J by 4 bases, with 13 bases between. The V gene's germline CDR1 is LNHDA and CDR2 SQIVND (reference sequence). Data came from immunoSEQ multiplex PCR; TCRdb stores just in-frame clones and leaves some out. The table includes tens of thousands of clones, around four fifths detected once. From cryopreserved PBMCs came roughly 2 micrograms of genomic DNA used for TCR beta libraries. Worth noting for this clone: Antigen specificity is unknown.

This specimen was PBMCs, taken after 24 months of ibrutinib treatment. The receptor's source is a human donor with chronic lymphocytic leukemia. This sequence joins TRBV19 and TRBJ1-5; no clear D gene. CDR3 sequence reads: CASSIGSEYNQPQHF. The CDR3 DNA reads TGTGCCAGTAGTATCGGCTCAGAGTATAATCAGCCCCAGCATTTT.